The clone carrying this TCR beta chain showed up just a few times. The antigen is not known. These data come from a study of T cell repertoires in cytomegalovirus infection. Study background: The public TCR beta signatures pointed to both CMV infection and matching HLA type. Findings and limits, study-wide: HLA-C-restricted CMV clonotypes gave the most frequent clonotype in two of eight donors. Accumulated public TCR beta family frequency recognized individuals carrying CMV together with the relevant HLA.

TCRdb called the reads again in MiXCR, with one record for every CDR3 protein. The repertoire consists of 290,000 or so distinct CDR3 sequences, with 25% occurring once and the leading ten covering more than 11%. This TCR derives from a human donor in good health (CMV status not recorded). Some clones in this sample may be carry-over from other donors' samples. Sequenced material: PBMCs.

The CDR3 spells CSALGQQATNEKLFF. DNA of the CDR3: TGCAGTGCTCTCGGACAGCAAGCAACTAATGAAAAACTGTTTTTT. The chain employs TRBV20-1 and TRBJ1-4; the D gene is possibly TRBD1 (6 bases). Germline CDR1 reads DFQATT; CDR2 reads SNEGSKA (reference sequence). V was pared by 5 bases and J by 0 bases, with 13 bases between. The CDR3 consists of 15 residues.